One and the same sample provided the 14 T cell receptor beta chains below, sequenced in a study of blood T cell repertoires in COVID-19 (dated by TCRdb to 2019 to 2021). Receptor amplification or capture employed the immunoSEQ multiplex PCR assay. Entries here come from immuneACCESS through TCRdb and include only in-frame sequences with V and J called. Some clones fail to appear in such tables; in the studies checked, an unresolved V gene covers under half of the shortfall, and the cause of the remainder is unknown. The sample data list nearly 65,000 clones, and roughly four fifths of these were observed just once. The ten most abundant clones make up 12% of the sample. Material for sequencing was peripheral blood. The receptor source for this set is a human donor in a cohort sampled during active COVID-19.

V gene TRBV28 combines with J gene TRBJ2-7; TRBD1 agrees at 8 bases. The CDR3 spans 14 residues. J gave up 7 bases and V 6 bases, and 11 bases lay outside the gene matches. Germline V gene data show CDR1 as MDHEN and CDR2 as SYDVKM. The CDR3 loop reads CASRSQGAPKEQYF. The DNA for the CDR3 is TGTGCCAGCAGGTCGCAGGGGGCACCCAAGGAGCAGTACTTC.

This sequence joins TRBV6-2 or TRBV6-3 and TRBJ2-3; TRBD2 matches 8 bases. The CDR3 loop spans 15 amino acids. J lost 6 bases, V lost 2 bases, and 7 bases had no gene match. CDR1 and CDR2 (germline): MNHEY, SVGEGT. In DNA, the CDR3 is TGTGCCAGCAGTTACGGGGGACTAGATTTGGATACGCAGTATTTT. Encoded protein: CASSYGGLDLDTQYF.

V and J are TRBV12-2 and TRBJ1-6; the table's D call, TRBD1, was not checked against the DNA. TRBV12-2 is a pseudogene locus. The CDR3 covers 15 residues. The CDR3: CASRSLTGKVSPLHF. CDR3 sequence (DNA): TGTGCAAGTCGCTCCCTGACAGGGAAAGTTTCACCCCTCCACTTT.

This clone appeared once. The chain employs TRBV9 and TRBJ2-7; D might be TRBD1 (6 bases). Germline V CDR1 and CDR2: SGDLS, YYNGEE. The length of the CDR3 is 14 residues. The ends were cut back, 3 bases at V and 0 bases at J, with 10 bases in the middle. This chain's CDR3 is CASSAGTSSYEQYF. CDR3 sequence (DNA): TGTGCCAGCAGCGCCGGGACATCCTCCTACGAGCAGTACTTC.

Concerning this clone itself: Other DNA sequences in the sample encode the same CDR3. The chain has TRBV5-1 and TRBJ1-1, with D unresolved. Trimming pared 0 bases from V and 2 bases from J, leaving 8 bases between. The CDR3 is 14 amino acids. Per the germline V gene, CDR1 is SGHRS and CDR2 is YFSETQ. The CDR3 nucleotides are TGCGCCAGCAGCTTGGGAGCGGGAAACACTGAAGCTTTCTTT. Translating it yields CASSLGAGNTEAFF.

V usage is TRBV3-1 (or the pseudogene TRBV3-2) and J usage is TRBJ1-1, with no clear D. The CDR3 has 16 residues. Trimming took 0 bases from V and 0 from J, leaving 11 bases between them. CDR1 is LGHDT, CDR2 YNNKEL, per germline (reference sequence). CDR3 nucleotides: TGTGCCAGCAGCCAAGACTTTCTAGTTATGAACACTGAAGCTTTCTTT. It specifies CASSQDFLVMNTEAFF.

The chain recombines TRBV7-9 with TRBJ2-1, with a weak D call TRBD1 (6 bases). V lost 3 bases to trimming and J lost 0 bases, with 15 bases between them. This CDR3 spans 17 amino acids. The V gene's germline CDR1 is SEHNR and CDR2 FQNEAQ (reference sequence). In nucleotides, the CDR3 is TGTGCCAGCAGCTTTGGTTGGGGACAACCCTCCTACAATGAGCAGTTCTTC. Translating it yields CASSFGWGQPSYNEQFF.

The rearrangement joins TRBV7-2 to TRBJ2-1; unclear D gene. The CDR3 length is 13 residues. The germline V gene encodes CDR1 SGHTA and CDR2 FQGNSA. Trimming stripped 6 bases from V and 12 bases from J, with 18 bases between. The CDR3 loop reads CASSYLGRHGQFF. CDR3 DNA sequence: TGTGCCAGCAGTTACTTGGGCCGCCATGGGCAGTTCTTC.

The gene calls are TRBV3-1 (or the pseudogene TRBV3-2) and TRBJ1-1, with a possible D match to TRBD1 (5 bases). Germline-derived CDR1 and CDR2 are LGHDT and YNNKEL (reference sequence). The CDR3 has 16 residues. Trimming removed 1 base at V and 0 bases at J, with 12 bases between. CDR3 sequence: CASSQGFAGLNTEAFF. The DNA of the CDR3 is TGTGCCAGCAGCCAAGGATTCGCAGGGCTGAACACTGAAGCTTTCTTT.

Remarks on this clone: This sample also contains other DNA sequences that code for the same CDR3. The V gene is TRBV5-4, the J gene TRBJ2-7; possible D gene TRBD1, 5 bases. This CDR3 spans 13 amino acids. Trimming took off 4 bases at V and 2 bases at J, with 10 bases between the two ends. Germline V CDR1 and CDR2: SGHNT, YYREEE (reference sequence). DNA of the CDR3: TGTGCCAGCAGCCTTTCGACAGCCTACGAGCAGTACTTC. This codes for CASSLSTAYEQYF.

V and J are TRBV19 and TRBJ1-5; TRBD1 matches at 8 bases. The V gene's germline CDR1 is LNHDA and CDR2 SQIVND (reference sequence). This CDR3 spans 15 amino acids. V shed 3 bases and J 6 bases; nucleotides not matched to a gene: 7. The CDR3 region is CASSMTGASAQPQHF. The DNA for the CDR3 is TGTGCCAGTAGTATGACAGGGGCGTCGGCTCAGCCCCAGCATTTT.

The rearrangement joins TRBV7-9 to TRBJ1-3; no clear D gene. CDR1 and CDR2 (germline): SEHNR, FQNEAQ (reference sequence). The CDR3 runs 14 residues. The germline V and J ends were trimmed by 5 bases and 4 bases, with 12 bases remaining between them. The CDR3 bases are TGTGCCAGCAGCCACATTGTCGGGGGAAACACCATATATTTT. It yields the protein CASSHIVGGNTIYF. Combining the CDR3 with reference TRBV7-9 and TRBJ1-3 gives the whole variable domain DTGVSQNPRHKITKRGQNVTFRCDPISEHNRLYWYRQTLGQGPEFLTYFQNEAQLEKSRLLSDRFSAERPKGSFSTLEIQRTEQGDSAMYLCASSHIVGGNTIYFGEGSWLTVV.

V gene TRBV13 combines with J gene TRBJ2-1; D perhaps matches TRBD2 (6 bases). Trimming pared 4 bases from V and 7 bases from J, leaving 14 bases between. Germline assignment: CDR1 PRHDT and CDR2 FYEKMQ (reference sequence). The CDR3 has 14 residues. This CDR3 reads CASSSRDFTNEQFF. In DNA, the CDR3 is TGTGCCAGCAGCTCCCGGGACTTCACTAATGAGCAGTTCTTC.

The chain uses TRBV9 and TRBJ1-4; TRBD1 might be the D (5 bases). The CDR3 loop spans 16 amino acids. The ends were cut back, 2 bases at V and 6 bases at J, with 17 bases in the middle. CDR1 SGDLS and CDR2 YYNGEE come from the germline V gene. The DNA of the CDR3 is TGTGCCAGCAGCGTCCAACAGGCCGGAGAGGATGAAAAACTGTTTTTT. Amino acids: CASSVQQAGEDEKLFF.